What follows is one TCR beta chain and its context. The record originates from a study of blood T cell repertoires in COVID-19. Germline V gene lookup returns CDR1 SGHNT and CDR2 YENEEA. The trim removed 1 base at V and 6 bases at J, leaving 12 bases unmatched. This CDR3 spans 17 amino acids. TCRdb's table, derived via immunoSEQ multiplex PCR, lists solely in-frame clones and lacks some. Of 85,000 to 95,000 clones listed, 75% to 90% are singletons. The chain combines TRBV11-3 with TRBJ2-5; 9 bases line up with TRBD1. Sequencing was done on a sample of peripheral blood. The receptor's source is an elderly woman with acute or convalescent COVID-19. The CDR3, as DNA: TGTGCCAGCAGCTTAGCCTCAATGACAGGGGGAGGACAGACCCAGTACTTC. Translation: CASSLASMTGGGQTQYF.